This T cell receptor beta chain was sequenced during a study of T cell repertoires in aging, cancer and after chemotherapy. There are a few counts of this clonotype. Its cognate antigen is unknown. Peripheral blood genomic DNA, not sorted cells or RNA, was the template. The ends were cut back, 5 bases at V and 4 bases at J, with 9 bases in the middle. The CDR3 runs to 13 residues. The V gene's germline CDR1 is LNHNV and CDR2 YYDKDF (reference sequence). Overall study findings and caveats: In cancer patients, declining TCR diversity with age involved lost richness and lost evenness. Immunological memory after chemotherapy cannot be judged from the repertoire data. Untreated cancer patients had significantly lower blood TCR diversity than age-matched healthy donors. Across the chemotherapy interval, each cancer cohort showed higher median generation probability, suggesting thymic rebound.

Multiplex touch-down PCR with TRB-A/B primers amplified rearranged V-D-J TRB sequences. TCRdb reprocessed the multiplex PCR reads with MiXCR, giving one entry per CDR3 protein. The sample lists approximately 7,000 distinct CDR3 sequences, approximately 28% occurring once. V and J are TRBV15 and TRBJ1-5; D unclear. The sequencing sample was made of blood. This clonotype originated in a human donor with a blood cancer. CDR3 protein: CATSPSTNQPQHF. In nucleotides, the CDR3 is TGTGCCACCAGCCCCTCCACGAATCAGCCCCAGCATTTT.